This entry features one T cell receptor beta chain sequence. Profiled with immunoSEQ multiplex PCR; TCRdb holds only in-frame clones, not every one. The table includes fewer than 600,000 clones, around 77% detected once. Trimming removed 4 bases from V and 6 bases from J, with 13 bases in between. Germline V CDR1 and CDR2: SGHRS, YFSETQ. This CDR3 spans 14 amino acids. This sample stems from a study of shared clonotypes between healthy human individuals. Sequenced sample: PBMCs. This receptor was obtained from a woman in her thirties or forties in good health. Some clones in this sample may be carry-over from other donors' samples. The chain is built from TRBV5-1 and TRBJ2-2; D is perhaps TRBD2 (6 bases). The CDR3, as DNA: TGCGCCAGCAGCCCCCACGTAGCGGCCGGGGAGCTGTTTTTT. Translation: CASSPHVAAGELFF.